These 30 T cell receptor beta chains originate from one sample sequenced in a study of shared clonotypes between healthy human individuals. Generated by immunoSEQ multiplex PCR, the TCRdb table keeps only in-frame clones and is missing some. This sample carries approximately 1,500,000 clones, approximately 98% of them seen once, and the ten largest clones take roughly 0.45%. Material for sequencing was naive CD4+ T cells sorted from blood. Regarding subset: CD45RA+ positively selected. The receptors come from a man aged 25-45 years in good health.

In regard to this clone: Other DNA sequences within the sample encode an identical CDR3. The gene calls are TRBV20-1 and TRBJ2-1; D unclear. V shed 5 bases and J shed 3 bases, with 2 bases lying between them. Per the germline V gene, CDR1 is DFQATT and CDR2 is SNEGSKA (reference sequence). CDR3 length equals 10 residues. This chain's CDR3 is CSAYYNEQFF. For the CDR3, the DNA is TGCAGTGCTTACTACAATGAGCAGTTCTTC.

The gene calls are TRBV19 and TRBJ1-5; D is unclear. Germline values: CDR1 LNHDA, CDR2 SQIVND (reference sequence). V was trimmed by 7 bases and J by 6 bases, leaving 13 bases between them. The CDR3 consists of 13 residues. This CDR3 is CASKVEGAQPQHF. The CDR3 bases are TGTGCCAGTAAAGTTGAGGGAGCTCAGCCCCAGCATTTT.

This clone was detected once. The CDR3 loop is CASSRQRGETQYF. In DNA, the CDR3 is TGTGCCAGCAGCCGACAGCGGGGGGAGACCCAGTACTTC. The gene calls are TRBV7-6 and TRBJ2-5, with 8 positions matching TRBD2. The CDR3 has 13 residues. Germline CDR1 reads SGHVS; CDR2 reads FNYEAQ. V trimming: 5 bases; J trimming: 5 bases; junction bases outside the gene matches: 4.

The rearrangement uses TRBV10-2 and TRBJ1-1; TRBD1 aligns across 8 bases. There are 15 residues in the CDR3. V lost 0 bases, J lost 6 bases, and 6 bases stayed unmatched. In germline, CDR1 is WSHSY, CDR2 SAAADI. CDR3: CASSESFQGASEAFF. The CDR3 nucleotides read TGCGCCAGCAGTGAGTCATTCCAGGGGGCTTCTGAAGCTTTCTTT.

The V gene is TRBV30, the J gene TRBJ2-6; possibly TRBD2 for D (6 bases). This CDR3 is built from 19 residues. Looked up from germline, CDR1 is GTSNPN and CDR2 is SVGIG (reference sequence). V lost 3 bases and J lost 0, with 21 bases in between. The CDR3 sequence: CAWSGGPAAINSGANVLTF. In DNA, the CDR3 is TGTGCCTGGAGCGGAGGGCCGGCTGCAATAAACTCTGGGGCCAACGTCCTGACTTTC.

Here the CDR3 reads CASSPGGGANQPQHF. CDR3 coding DNA: TGTGCCAGCAGCCCCGGAGGGGGGGCCAATCAGCCCCAGCATTTT. This chain uses TRBV5-6 with TRBJ1-5; possible D gene TRBD1, 6 bases. CDR1 is SGHDT and CDR2 is YYEEEE in the germline V gene. This CDR3 region has 15 residues. V lost 4 bases, J lost 3 bases, and 14 bases lay in between.

This clone is a singleton in its sample. V and J are TRBV6-1 and TRBJ2-3; D gene ambiguous. CDR1 MNHNS and CDR2 SASEGT come from the germline V gene. This CDR3 spans 14 amino acids. V was trimmed by 4 bases and J by 6 bases, leaving 14 bases between them. The CDR3 protein is CASSVGPGHDTQYF. The CDR3 nucleotides read TGTGCCAGCAGTGTAGGACCCGGGCACGATACGCAGTATTTT.

J is TRBJ2-1 and V is TRBV9, with D possibly TRBD2 on 6 matching bases. The germline V gene encodes CDR1 SGDLS and CDR2 YYNGEE. Between the trimmed V and J ends, which lost 6 bases and 0 bases, there was a span of 10 bases. The CDR3 totals 14 residues. DNA for the CDR3: TGTGCCAGCACTAGCGCGAGCTCCTACAATGAGCAGTTCTTC. Protein product: CASTSASSYNEQFF.

The chain links TRBV5-1 to TRBJ1-5, with 10 bases lining up with TRBD1. The CDR3 contains 16 residues. Germline lookup yields CDR1 SGHRS and CDR2 YFSETQ. V gave up 0 bases and J gave up 5 bases; unmatched junction bases: 5. Written as DNA, the CDR3 is TGCGCCAGCAGCTTGGGGGACAGGGGAGGAGATCAGCCCCAGCATTTT. Its translation is CASSLGDRGGDQPQHF.

The V gene is TRBV19, the J gene TRBJ1-1, with a tentative D call TRBD1 (5 bases). This CDR3 is built from 13 residues. Trimming shortened V by 3 bases and J by 6 bases, and 11 bases separated the two germline ends. CDR1 is LNHDA and CDR2 is SQIVND in the germline V gene (reference sequence). The CDR3 nucleotides are TGTGCCAGTAGTATTTCGAGAGGGGCTGAAGCTTTCTTT. This encodes CASSISRGAEAFF.

DNA for the CDR3: TGCGCCAGCAGCCGGACCGGGCCCGACGACGAGCAGTACTTC. It translates to CASSRTGPDDEQYF. The V call is TRBV5-1, the J call TRBJ2-7; the D is unclear. V was trimmed by 4 bases and J by 5 bases, leaving 16 bases between them. Germline V CDR1 and CDR2: SGHRS, YFSETQ. The CDR3 length is 14 residues.

The V call is TRBV5-4, the J call TRBJ2-1; 10 bases fit TRBD2. V shed 2 bases and J 9 bases; nucleotides not matched to a gene: 8. The CDR3 sequence is 15 residues long. Germline V gives CDR1 SGHNT, CDR2 YYREEE (reference sequence). The CDR3 nucleotides are TGTGCCAGCAGCTTCCTAGCGGGAGTGTGGAGTGAGCAGTTCTTC. Encoded protein: CASSFLAGVWSEQFF.

The chain recombines TRBV7-9 with TRBJ2-1, with 10 bases that match TRBD2. Unmatched junction bases numbered 10, after V lost 6 bases and J lost 8 bases. The CDR3 totals 15 residues. Germline V CDR1 and CDR2: SEHNR, FQNEAQ (reference sequence). CDR3 amino acids: CASRPWTSGGDEQFF. Here the CDR3 DNA reads TGTGCCAGCAGACCATGGACTAGCGGAGGCGATGAGCAGTTCTTC.

The gene calls are TRBV6-5 and TRBJ1-2; D is possibly TRBD1 (6 bases). This CDR3 spans 14 amino acids. V lost 6 bases and J lost 4, with 15 bases in between. CDR1 is MNHEY and CDR2 is SVGAGI in the germline V gene. In DNA form, the CDR3 reads TGTGCCAGCAGCCCCCCCGACAGGATCTATGGCTACACCTTC. It codes for CASSPPDRIYGYTF.

The rearrangement links TRBV6-5 to TRBJ2-7, with D possibly matching TRBD2 (6 bases). The CDR3 covers 14 residues. Trimming shortened V by 2 bases and J by 2 bases, and 10 bases separated the two germline ends. Germline V gives CDR1 MNHEY, CDR2 SVGAGI. CDR3 sequence: CASSYTGRPYEQYF. The CDR3 DNA sequence: TGTGCCAGCAGTTACACCGGGAGACCCTACGAGCAGTACTTC.

The rearrangement joins TRBV28 to TRBJ2-4, with D possibly being TRBD1 (6 bases). The CDR3 loop spans 16 amino acids. Trimming cost V 7 bases and J 0 bases, with 16 bases left between them. Germline V gene sequence: CDR1 MDHEN, CDR2 SYDVKM. This chain's CDR3 is CASTPGTSLAKNIQYF. In DNA form, the CDR3 reads TGTGCCAGCACCCCGGGGACAAGCCTAGCCAAAAACATTCAGTACTTC.

The V call is TRBV10-1, the J call TRBJ2-3; 8 nucleotides match TRBD2. V gave up 4 bases and J gave up 2 bases; unmatched junction bases: 8. Germline CDR1 is WNHNN and CDR2 is SYGVQD (reference sequence). CDR3 length equals 16 residues. CDR3 bases: TGCGCCAGCAGTGGGGGGATAGCGGGGACCACAGATACGCAGTATTTT. This encodes CASSGGIAGTTDTQYF.

This clone was seen a single time. The V call is TRBV18, the J call TRBJ2-1, with 11 bases aligning to TRBD2. Germline V CDR1 and CDR2: KGHSH, LQKENI. The CDR3 has 20 residues. V gave up 4 bases and J gave up 4 bases; unmatched junction bases: 18. The CDR3 protein is CASSLSQLAGALKMYNEQFF. The CDR3 DNA reads as TGTGCCAGCTCACTATCTCAACTAGCGGGAGCCCTTAAAATGTACAATGAGCAGTTCTTC.

V usage is TRBV6-1 and J usage is TRBJ2-7; 7 bases match TRBD1. Per germline, CDR1 MNHNS and CDR2 SASEGT. CDR3 size: 14 residues. Trimming cost V 5 bases and J 3 bases; bases outside gene matches: 7. DNA for the CDR3: TGTGCCAGCAGTATACAGGGGCCAGACTACGAGCAGTACTTC. Its translation is CASSIQGPDYEQYF.

This clone has just one count. An end of the junction differs from the germline gene, which may be a read error. V usage is TRBV7-3 and J usage is TRBJ2-1; weak D call: TRBD1 (5 bases). Germline lookup yields CDR1 SGHTA and CDR2 FQGTGA. This CDR3 comprises 16 residues. CDR3 protein: CASSLTTALSYNEQFF. As DNA, the CDR3 is TGTGCCAGCAGCCTAACGACAGCACTCTCCTACAATGAGCAGTTCTTC.

In DNA, the CDR3 is TGTGCCAGCAGCTTAATGGTAGGAGTTGAGCAGTACTTC. This codes for CASSLMVGVEQYF. The gene calls are TRBV7-6 and TRBJ2-7; D uncertain. CDR1 and CDR2 from the germline V gene are SGHVS and FNYEAQ. The CDR3 loop spans 13 amino acids. Trimming stripped 2 bases from V and 7 bases from J, with 12 bases between.

This clone was detected only once. V is TRBV6-5 and J is TRBJ1-1; a weak D match, TRBD1 (6 bases). The CDR3 contains 14 residues. V shed 6 bases and J shed 4 bases, with 15 bases lying between them. Germline V CDR1 and CDR2: MNHEY, SVGAGI. Here the CDR3 DNA reads TGTGCCAGCAGCCCCCGCCCAGGGGTCACTGAAGCTTTCTTT. Protein product: CASSPRPGVTEAFF.

CDR3 loop: CASSPLMGFNTEAFF. The CDR3 DNA is TGTGCCAGCTCACCTCTGATGGGATTTAACACTGAAGCTTTCTTT. The chain recombines TRBV18 with TRBJ1-1; D not certain. The V gene's germline CDR1 is KGHSH and CDR2 LQKENI. The CDR3 is 15 residues long. Trimming cost V 3 bases and J 2 bases, with 13 bases left between them. Full variable domain (outside the CDR3, taken from reference TRBV18 and TRBJ1-1): NAGVMQNPRHLVRRRGQEARLRCSPMKGHSHVYWYRQLPEEGLKFMVYLQKENIIDESGMPKERFSAEFPKEGPSILRIQQVVRGDSAAYFCASSPLMGFNTEAFFGQGTRLTVV.

The chain has TRBV5-6 and TRBJ1-2; maybe TRBD1 (6 bases). CDR3 size: 14 residues. V lost 1 base to trimming and J lost 6 bases, with 13 bases between them. Per the germline V gene, CDR1 is SGHDT and CDR2 is YYEEEE. This CDR3 reads CASSLRGARHGYTF. The CDR3 coding sequence is TGTGCCAGCAGCTTGAGGGGGGCTCGACATGGCTACACCTTC.

V and J are TRBV4-3 and TRBJ2-7; perhaps D is TRBD1 or TRBD2 (6 bases each). The CDR3 is 16 amino acids. Trimming took off 1 base at V and 1 base at J, with 14 bases between the two ends. Germline V gives CDR1 LGHNA, CDR2 YSLEER. The CDR3 loop reads CASSQGYGGGSYEQYF. The CDR3 region has the DNA TGCGCCAGCAGCCAAGGGTATGGAGGGGGATCCTACGAGCAGTACTTC.

The rearrangement uses TRBV7-8 and TRBJ2-1, with no clear D. Trimming pared 2 bases from V and 9 bases from J, leaving 5 bases between. The CDR3 sequence is 11 residues long. CDR1 is SGHVS and CDR2 is FQNEAQ in the germline V gene. In DNA, the CDR3 is TGTGCCAGCAGCTTAAAATTTGAGCAGTTCTTC. This codes for CASSLKFEQFF.

The rearrangement joins TRBV10-1 to TRBJ2-2, with D hard to call. Germline-derived CDR1 and CDR2 are WNHNN and SYGVQD (reference sequence). CDR3 length: 14 amino acids. V shed 0 bases and J shed 5 bases, with 7 bases lying between them. This chain's CDR3 is CASSESTATGELFF. The DNA of the CDR3 is TGCGCCAGCAGTGAGTCCACAGCAACCGGGGAGCTGTTTTTT.

The chain has TRBV7-2 and TRBJ2-1; 10 bases map to TRBD1. The CDR3 contains 15 residues. The trim removed 5 bases at V and 8 bases at J, leaving 9 bases unmatched. The germline CDR1 and CDR2 sequences are SGHTA and FQGNSA. In nucleotides, the CDR3 is TGTGCCAGCAGCAGTAGACAGGGGGCTAACTATGAGCAGTTCTTC. It specifies CASSSRQGANYEQFF.

The rearrangement uses TRBV5-4 and TRBJ2-7; the D is unclear. Germline V lookup: CDR1 SGHNT, CDR2 YYREEE (reference sequence). The CDR3 totals 15 residues. V was shortened by 1 base and J by 5 bases, with 16 bases between the two germline ends. CDR3 region: CASSLREHPTHEQYF. The CDR3, as DNA: TGTGCCAGCAGCTTGAGAGAGCATCCTACCCACGAGCAGTACTTC.

CDR3 region: CASSSFGGYHQETQYF. Written as DNA, the CDR3 is TGTGCCAGCAGCTCTTTCGGCGGCTACCACCAAGAGACCCAGTACTTC. The chain couples TRBV7-9 to TRBJ2-5; D uncertain. Trimming removed 4 bases at V and 0 bases at J, with 15 bases between. The CDR3 sequence is 16 residues long. CDR1 is SEHNR, CDR2 FQNEAQ, per germline (reference sequence).